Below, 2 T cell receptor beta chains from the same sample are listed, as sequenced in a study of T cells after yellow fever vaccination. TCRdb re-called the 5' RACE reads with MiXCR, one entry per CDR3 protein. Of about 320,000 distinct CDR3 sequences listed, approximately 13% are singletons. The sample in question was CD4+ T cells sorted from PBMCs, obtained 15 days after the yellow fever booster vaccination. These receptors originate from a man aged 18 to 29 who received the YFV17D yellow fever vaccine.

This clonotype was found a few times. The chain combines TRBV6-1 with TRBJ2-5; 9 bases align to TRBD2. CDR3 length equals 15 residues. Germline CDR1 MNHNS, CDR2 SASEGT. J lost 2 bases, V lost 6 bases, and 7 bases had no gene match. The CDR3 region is CASSSGLATQETQYF. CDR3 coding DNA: TGTGCCAGCAGCTCTGGACTAGCGACACAAGAGACCCAGTACTTC.

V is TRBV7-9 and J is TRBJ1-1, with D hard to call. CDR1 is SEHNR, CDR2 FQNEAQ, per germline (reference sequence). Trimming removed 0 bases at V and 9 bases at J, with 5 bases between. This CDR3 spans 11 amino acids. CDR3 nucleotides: TGTGCCAGCAGCTTAGCGCGTAAAGCTTTCTTT. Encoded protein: CASSLARKAFF.